This TCR beta chain was identified in a study of blood T cell repertoires in COVID-19. Germline CDR1 KGHSH, CDR2 LQKENI. V gave up 2 bases and J gave up 9 bases, with 14 bases separating them. CDR3 length: 14 residues. Original handling: Estimated nucleated cell counts came from reference gene primer amplification. The protocol was immunoSEQ multiplex PCR, while the TCRdb copy is restricted to in-frame clones and leaves out a portion. D and trimming were read from the DNA, whereas the V and J calls and clone size are those reported in that table. The data contain some 230,000 clones, more than 65% of them singletons.

The sequence came from a woman aged 60-75 years with acute or convalescent COVID-19. Material: peripheral blood. This chain uses TRBV18 with TRBJ1-5; D unresolved. CDR3 residues: CASSPAAAPGPQHF. The CDR3 DNA reads as TGTGCCAGCTCACCAGCGGCGGCTCCGGGGCCCCAGCATTTT.